One and the same sample provided the 19 T cell receptor beta chains below, sequenced in a study of monozygotic twins with inflammatory bowel disease. Using the 5' RACE reads, TCRdb records one entry per CDR3 protein without DNA. This sample carries about 330,000 distinct CDR3 sequences, with around 2% going to the ten biggest clones. Sequences were obtained from blood. The source of these receptors is a human donor with ulcerative colitis or Crohn's disease, or a healthy co-twin of an affected twin (not recorded which).

V gene TRBV20-1 combines with J gene TRBJ1-5. The germline gives CDR1 DFQATT, CDR2 SNEGSKA (reference sequence). This CDR3 has 13 residues. CDR3 residues: CSARGQMHQPQHF.

V is TRBV12-3 or TRBV12-4 and J is TRBJ2-2; with no DNA, the TCRdb D assignment of TRBD1 cannot be verified. This CDR3 has 15 amino acids. The CDR3 loop is CASSLLGGRTGELFF.

CDR3 region: CSPLDLGGEQYF. V and J are TRBV20-1 and TRBJ2-7. CDR3 size: 12 residues. Germline lookup yields CDR1 DFQATT and CDR2 SNEGSKA (reference sequence).

J is TRBJ2-2 and V is TRBV11-2. The CDR3 consists of 15 residues. Germline-derived CDR1 and CDR2 are SGHAT and FQNNGV. This chain's CDR3 is CASSPSGRYTGELFF.

The chain joins TRBV5-1 to TRBJ1-1; TCRdb lists TRBD1, though no DNA is available to test this call. Per germline, CDR1 SGHRS and CDR2 YFSETQ. The length of the CDR3 is 15 residues. The CDR3 reads CASSAPGSGNTEAFF. The entire variable domain, with the rest obtained from reference TRBV5-1 and TRBJ1-1, is as follows: KAGVTQTPRYLIKTRGQQVTLSCSPISGHRSVSWYQQTPGQGLQFLFEYFSETQRNKGNFPGRFSGRQFSNSRSEMNVSTLELGDSALYLCASSAPGSGNTEAFFGQGTRLTVV.

This chain connects TRBV11-2 to TRBJ2-5; TCRdb lists TRBD1, though no DNA is available to test this call. Germline V gene lookup returns CDR1 SGHAT and CDR2 FQNNGV. This CDR3 contains 15 residues. The CDR3 sequence: CASSFGGGSGETQYF.

This chain uses TRBV19 with TRBJ2-3; TCRdb's D call, TRBD1, is unchecked because there is no DNA. CDR1 is LNHDA and CDR2 is SQIVND in the germline V gene (reference sequence). This CDR3 has 15 residues. The CDR3 sequence is CASRGTGARTDTQYF.

The rearrangement uses TRBV4-3 and TRBJ1-1. CDR1 and CDR2 from the germline V gene are LGHNA and YSLEER. The CDR3 is made up of 15 amino acids. CDR3 protein: CASSQDIGFTAEAFF.

The V gene is TRBV6-2 or TRBV6-3, the J gene TRBJ1-2; checking the TCRdb D call of TRBD1 is not possible without DNA. There are 15 residues in the CDR3. Germline V gene lookup returns CDR1 MNHEY and CDR2 SVGEGT. The CDR3 region is CASSPGGAEVDGYTF.

The J gene is TRBJ1-2, the V gene TRBV19. This CDR3 has 13 amino acids. Per germline, CDR1 LNHDA and CDR2 SQIVND (reference sequence). CDR3 loop: CASSPSATYGYTF.

The chain has TRBV11-2 and TRBJ2-7; the D call of TRBD1 rests on TCRdb alone, since no DNA is present to check it. The CDR3 covers 15 residues. Looked up from germline, CDR1 is SGHAT and CDR2 is FQNNGV. This CDR3 is CASSPFRGVSYEQYF.

The rearrangement links TRBV7-2 to TRBJ2-1; with no DNA, the TCRdb D assignment of TRBD1 cannot be verified. Germline loops: CDR1 SGHTA, CDR2 FQGNSA. This CDR3 comprises 16 residues. CDR3 in amino acids: CASSKTQGSWLYEQFF.

V gene TRBV10-3 combines with J gene TRBJ2-7; without DNA, the TCRdb call of TRBD1 cannot be checked. The length of the CDR3 is 16 residues. Germline CDR1 ENHRY, CDR2 SYGVKD. This chain's CDR3 is CAISERPAGQGYEQYF.

The rearrangement links TRBV10-3 to TRBJ2-1; the D gene TCRdb calls, TRBD1, cannot be checked with no DNA. Germline-derived CDR1 and CDR2 are ENHRY and SYGVKD. The CDR3 is made up of 14 amino acids. The CDR3 loop is CAINTGGNYNEQFF.

The chain carries TRBV2 and TRBJ2-7; TCRdb selects TRBD1, and the lack of DNA leaves this call unchecked. The CDR3 has 14 residues. CDR1 and CDR2 (germline): SNHLY, FYNNEI. The CDR3 spells CASWYGAGQNEQYF. Using reference TRBV2 and TRBJ2-7 for the parts outside the CDR3, the full variable domain is EPEVTQTPSHQVTQMGQEVILRCVPISNHLYFYWYRQILGQKVEFLVSFYNNEISEKSEIFDDQFSVERPDGSNFTLKIRSTKLEDSAMYFCASWYGAGQNEQYFGPGTRLTVT.

CDR3 sequence: CASSVGRELFYNEQFF. V usage is TRBV9 and J usage is TRBJ2-1; absent DNA, TCRdb's TRBD2 call cannot be checked. This CDR3 is built from 16 residues. Germline V gene lookup returns CDR1 SGDLS and CDR2 YYNGEE.

The J gene is TRBJ2-7, the V gene TRBV30; TCRdb's D call of TRBD1 is untestable without DNA. The V gene's germline CDR1 is GTSNPN and CDR2 SVGIG (reference sequence). The CDR3 is 17 amino acids. CDR3 in amino acids: CAWKKRISGTPNYEQYF.

This CDR3 is CASSLEARPPDTQYF. V gene TRBV5-1 combines with J gene TRBJ2-3. Germline V CDR1 and CDR2: SGHRS, YFSETQ. This CDR3 has 15 amino acids. Filled out from reference TRBV5-1 and TRBJ2-3, the complete variable domain reads KAGVTQTPRYLIKTRGQQVTLSCSPISGHRSVSWYQQTPGQGLQFLFEYFSETQRNKGNFPGRFSGRQFSNSRSEMNVSTLELGDSALYLCASSLEARPPDTQYFGPGTRLTVL.

The chain joins TRBV12-3 or TRBV12-4 to TRBJ2-1. There are 14 residues in the CDR3. Here the CDR3 reads CASSRTESYNEQFF.